The T cell receptor (beta chain) under discussion was sequenced for a study of radiotherapy plus CTLA-4 blockade in lung cancer. Notes on the study in general: An expansion of tumor-derived TCR clones occurred in blood after radiotherapy plus ipilimumab.

As to this clone: The antigen is unknown.

Germline values: CDR1 SGHAT, CDR2 FQNNGV. Trimming at V came to 5 bases and at J to 7 bases, leaving 1 base not matched to a gene. The CDR3 length is 11 residues. The data were produced by immunoSEQ multiplex PCR, yet TCRdb's version contains in-frame clones alone and is incomplete. The sample holds 60,000 to 85,000 clones, 70% to 90% seen once. People whose metastatic non-small-cell lung cancer was chemo-refractory got focal radiation along with CTLA-4 blockade by ipilimumab. The V gene is TRBV11-2, the J gene TRBJ2-7; TRBD2 aligns across 8 bases. The origin of this receptor is a human donor with non-small cell lung cancer who had stable disease on radiotherapy plus ipilimumab. This material consisted of peripheral blood, taken from a patient treated with radiotherapy plus ipilimumab. CDR3 residues: CASSPGGEQYF. Here the CDR3 DNA reads TGTGCCAGCAGCCCGGGGGGGGAGCAGTACTTC.